This T cell receptor (beta chain) is from a study of shared clonotypes between healthy human individuals. In the CD4+ fraction, cells were divided into CD45RA+ naive and CD45RA-negative memory subsets. TCRdb keeps only in-frame clones here, not all; method: immunoSEQ multiplex PCR. Seen here are roughly 530,000 clones, approximately 95% observed once, and the top ten hold 0.05% to 0.07%. Germline assignment: CDR1 LNHDA and CDR2 SQIVND (reference sequence). This CDR3 is built from 15 residues. Trimming stripped 8 bases from V and 0 bases from J, with 16 bases between. Sequenced: naive CD4+ T cells sorted from blood. The subset: CD45RA+ positively selected. The clonotype comes from a woman in her 30s in good health. This chain uses TRBV19 with TRBJ1-1; D is possibly TRBD1 (5 bases). In nucleotides, the CDR3 is TGTGCCAGTGGCTGGCCGGGGCGGATGAACACTGAAGCTTTCTTT. As protein: CASGWPGRMNTEAFF.